The text below deals with one T cell receptor beta chain. The method was immunoSEQ multiplex PCR; TCRdb's version includes in-frame clones alone and lacks a portion of them. The sample carries 2 million to 2.5 million clones, around 93% recorded once. These data originate in a study of shared clonotypes between healthy human individuals. As defined, naive CD8 cells were CD45RO-negative and positively selected for CCR7, with terminally differentiated effector memory CD45RA+ cells excluded. CDR1 and CDR2 (germline): SEHNR, FQNEAQ (reference sequence). Trimming took off 1 base at V and 4 bases at J, with 9 bases between the two ends. The CDR3 loop spans 14 amino acids.

This clonotype was sampled from a man aged 18 to 30 in good health. Some clones in this sample may be carry-over from other donors' samples. Input material: naive CD8+ T cells from PBMCs. The chain uses TRBV7-9 and TRBJ2-3, with a weak D call TRBD2 (6 bases). The CDR3 nucleotides are TGTGCCAGCAGCTTAGTCGGGGGACCAGATACGCAGTATTTT. Its translation: CASSLVGGPDTQYF. The whole variable domain, remainder taken from reference TRBV7-9 and TRBJ2-3, is DTGVSQNPRHKITKRGQNVTFRCDPISEHNRLYWYRQTLGQGPEFLTYFQNEAQLEKSRLLSDRFSAERPKGSFSTLEIQRTEQGDSAMYLCASSLVGGPDTQYFGPGTRLTVL.